These 12 T cell receptor beta chains came from one sample sequenced in a study of beta chain features in type 1 diabetes. The entirety of the isolated RNA underwent reverse transcription, so expressed TCRB transcripts were sequenced. Sequencing was performed with immunoSEQ multiplex PCR; in TCRdb, only in-frame clones are kept and a portion is missing. The sample holds around 430,000 clones; approximately 30% are singletons and the top ten take more than 0.055%. Sequenced material: naive CD4+ T cells from blood. The origin of the receptors is a man between 18 and 29 years old in good health.

This clone was recorded a few times. The chain couples TRBV9 to TRBJ2-3; D perhaps matches TRBD2 (5 bases). Trimming took 4 bases from V and 6 from J, leaving 21 bases between them. The CDR3 extends over 16 amino acids. Looked up from germline, CDR1 is SGDLS and CDR2 is YYNGEE. The CDR3 DNA reads as TGTGCCAGCAGCCGAACTCCCTTCCTCGGGGAGGATACGCAGTATTTT. Protein product: CASSRTPFLGEDTQYF.

This sequence joins TRBV5-1 and TRBJ1-5, with D perhaps matching TRBD1 (5 bases). This CDR3 contains 14 residues. The V end lost 0 bases, the J end lost 2 bases, and 6 bases lay between the germline ends. The germline gives CDR1 SGHRS, CDR2 YFSETQ. The DNA of the CDR3 is TGCGCCAGCAGCTTGGTAGGGGGCAATCAGCCCCAGCATTTT. It translates to CASSLVGGNQPQHF.

The chain employs TRBV29-1 and TRBJ1-4; no firm D call. V was cut by 4 bases and J by 0 bases, with 9 bases left in between. The CDR3 sequence is 14 residues long. The germline V gene has CDR1 SQVTM and CDR2 ANQGSEA. CDR3 DNA sequence: TGCAGCGTTGCCCAATGGGCAACTAATGAAAAACTGTTTTTT. This gives the protein CSVAQWATNEKLFF. The full variable domain, rest sourced from reference TRBV29-1 and TRBJ1-4, is SAVISQKPSRDICQRGTSLTIQCQVDSQVTMMFWYRQQPGQSLTLIATANQGSEATYESGFVIDKFPISRPNLTFSTLTVSNMSPEDSSIYLCSVAQWATNEKLFFGSGTQLSVL.

This clone was detected only a few times. This chain uses TRBV7-2 with TRBJ1-5, with 8 bases fitting TRBD1. V dropped 5 bases and J dropped 3; count of bases not matched to a gene: 3. The CDR3 has 14 residues. The V gene's germline CDR1 is SGHTA and CDR2 FQGNSA. CDR3 sequence (DNA): TGTGCCAGCAGCCAGACAGGGGACAATCAGCCCCAGCATTTT. Translated, it gives CASSQTGDNQPQHF.

The V call is TRBV6-1, the J call TRBJ2-6; D is ambiguous. Germline V gene sequence: CDR1 MNHNS, CDR2 SASEGT. V lost 6 bases to trimming and J lost 0 bases, with 9 bases between them. This CDR3 is 15 amino acids long. The CDR3 sequence: CASSHTSSGANVLTF. Here the CDR3 DNA reads TGTGCCAGCAGCCACACCTCCTCTGGGGCCAACGTCCTGACTTTC.

This clone was detected only once. V is TRBV11-3 and J is TRBJ2-7; D is possibly TRBD2 (5 bases). The CDR3 loop spans 15 amino acids. Per germline, CDR1 SGHNT and CDR2 YENEEA. Deletions cut 2 bases from V and 0 bases from J, with 11 bases between. CDR3 loop: CASSLRSGLSYEQYF. CDR3 in DNA: TGTGCCAGCAGCTTAAGGAGCGGCCTCTCCTACGAGCAGTACTTC.

The V gene is TRBV7-6, the J gene TRBJ2-1, with 7 bases fitting TRBD1. The germline CDR1 and CDR2 sequences are SGHVS and FNYEAQ. The V gene end was trimmed by 1 base and the J gene end by 0 bases; junction bases not matched to a gene: 3. The CDR3 is 16 amino acids. CDR3 in amino acids: CASSLESGGSYNEQFF. CDR3 nucleotides: TGTGCCAGCAGCTTAGAATCAGGGGGCTCCTACAATGAGCAGTTCTTC.

CDR3 nucleotide sequence: TGTGCCAGCAGAATGGACTCGATCTCCTACAATGAGCAGTTCTTC. Residues: CASRMDSISYNEQFF. The chain couples TRBV27 to TRBJ2-1, with a weak D call TRBD2 (5 bases). The CDR3 has 15 residues. V lost 6 bases to trimming and J lost 0 bases, with 12 bases between them. Germline V lookup: CDR1 MNHEY, CDR2 SMNVEV (reference sequence).

V gene TRBV25-1 combines with J gene TRBJ2-1, with 8 bases fitting TRBD2. The CDR3 length is 16 residues. In germline, CDR1 is MGHDK, CDR2 SYGVNS. Trimming at V came to 4 bases and at J to 6 bases, leaving 11 bases not matched to a gene. CDR3 protein: CASSVNGAGAFNEQFF. The CDR3 region has the DNA TGTGCCAGCAGTGTCAATGGAGCGGGAGCGTTCAATGAGCAGTTCTTC.

This clone was seen only a few times. The CDR3 reads CASSRTERANSGANVLTF. The CDR3 region has the DNA TGTGCCAGCAGCCGAACCGAGCGGGCCAACTCTGGGGCCAACGTCCTGACTTTC. The chain joins TRBV14 to TRBJ2-6, with D perhaps matching TRBD2 (6 bases). CDR3 length: 18 residues. Germline V lookup: CDR1 SGHDN, CDR2 FVKESK. Trimming stripped 4 bases from V and 0 bases from J, with 16 bases between.

This chain uses TRBV2 with TRBJ2-1; 15 bases line up with TRBD2. Trimming at V came to 6 bases and at J to 0 bases, leaving 6 bases not matched to a gene. The germline V gene encodes CDR1 SNHLY and CDR2 FYNNEI. The CDR3 is 18 amino acids. The CDR3 spells CASRGLAGGKSSYNEQFF. The CDR3, as DNA: TGTGCCAGCAGGGGACTAGCGGGAGGCAAAAGCTCCTACAATGAGCAGTTCTTC.

The rearrangement links TRBV4-3 to TRBJ2-3; D possibly corresponds to TRBD1 (5 bases). Germline V lookup: CDR1 LGHNA, CDR2 YSLEER. Between the trimmed V and J ends, which lost 1 base and 6 bases, there was a span of 8 bases. The CDR3 runs to 13 residues. CDR3 bases: TGCGCCAGCAGCCAAGTTTCAGGGGATACGCAGTATTTT. Its translation: CASSQVSGDTQYF.